These T cell receptor beta chains were read from a single sample in a study of OX40 agonist ivuxolimab in advanced cancers. TCRdb's table, derived via immunoSEQ multiplex PCR, lists solely in-frame clones and lacks some. The sample holds approximately 65,000 clones, roughly 84% seen once. The specimen was CD4+ or CD8+ T cells sorted from blood, collected in a trial of the OX40 agonist ivuxolimab. The receptors were gathered from an adult with an advanced solid tumor such as melanoma, head and neck, liver or kidney cancer. Both conserved end residues are part of each CDR3. The order of the fields is clone size, J gene, V gene, D gene, CDR3 DNA, CDR3 protein. A D gene is named only where the DNA matches it firmly. Clone size is given for some rows only: seen once, a few or many times, or a class if the clone is expanded.

>-|TRBJ1-5|TRBV6-5|-
TGTGCCAGCAGTTACTCCCGCAGGGAGATGGATCAGCCCCAGCATTTT
CASSYSRREMDQPQHF
>-|TRBJ2-7|TRBV6-1|-
TGTGCCAGCAGTCTCGTTCAGGGCGAGCAGTACTTC
CASSLVQGEQYF
>-|TRBJ1-1|TRBV6-1|TRBD1
TGTGCCAGCAGTGAGATGGGACAGGCAGATAAGGCTTTCTTT
CASSEMGQADKAFF
>-|TRBJ2-1|TRBV11-2|-
TGTGCCAGCAGCTTAGGGGTTGGGGGGTCAGCCTACAATGAGCAGTTCTTC
CASSLGVGGSAYNEQFF
>-|TRBJ1-2|TRBV9|-
TGTGCCAGCAGCGCAGCAAGTTATAACTATGGCTACACCTTC
CASSAASYNYGYTF
>-|TRBJ2-2|TRBV5-5|-
TGTGCCAGCAGCGAGATCAGGGCGTCGAACACCGGGGAGCTGTTTTTT
CASSEIRASNTGELFF
>-|TRBJ2-2|TRBV5-1|TRBD2
TGCGCCAGCAGCTTGAGCGGGGTTAGCACCGGGGAGCTGTTTTTT
CASSLSGVSTGELFF
>-|TRBJ1-2|TRBV5-4|TRBD1
TGTGCCAGCACCGTCGAACCATTGGACAGGGGAAATGGCTACACCTTC
CASTVEPLDRGNGYTF
>-|TRBJ2-5|TRBV2|TRBD2
TGTGCCAGCAGTGAGGGACTAGCGGGGTCTGGGGCCCAGTACTTC
CASSEGLAGSGAQYF
>-|TRBJ1-1|TRBV2|-
TGTGCCAGCAGAGAGCGGGGTTACGGCACTGAAGCTTTCTTT
CASRERGYGTEAFF
>once|TRBJ1-1|TRBV19|-
TGTGCCAGTAGCTCCGGGCGCAACACTGAAGCTTTCTTT
CASSSGRNTEAFF
>-|TRBJ2-2|TRBV30|-
TGTGCCTGGAGACAGGGAGGGGGCACCGGGGAGCTGTTTTTT
CAWRQGGGTGELFF
>-|TRBJ2-7|TRBV7-2|TRBD1
TGTGCCAGCAGCAACGGACAGGGAAGCACCTACGAGCAGTACTTC
CASSNGQGSTYEQYF
>-|TRBJ2-2|TRBV6-5|-
TGTGCCAGCAGTGAAATTATGAACACCGGGGAGCTGTTTTTT
CASSEIMNTGELFF
>-|TRBJ2-7|TRBV11-2|-
TGTGCCAGCAGCTTAGATTCGGGGGTCACCGCTTCCTACGAGCAGTACTTC
CASSLDSGVTASYEQYF
>once|TRBJ1-4|TRBV15|-
TGTGCCACCAGCAGAGATCTAGGGAATGAAAAACTGTTTTTT
CATSRDLGNEKLFF
>-|TRBJ2-7|TRBV19|TRBD1
TGTGCCTCCAAGGGGACAGGGCTTGGAAGTGAGCAGTACTTC
CASKGTGLGSEQYF
>-|TRBJ1-1|TRBV5-4|-
TGTGCCAGCAGCCCGGAGAGCAGGCCCGCGGGAGCTTTCTTT
CASSPESRPAGAFF
>-|TRBJ2-1|TRBV7-2|TRBD2
TGTGCCAGCAGCTTCCCGGGACTAGCGGGGGGTCGCTCCTACAATGAGCAGTTCTTC
CASSFPGLAGGRSYNEQFF
>few|TRBJ2-5|TRBV10-2|-
TGCGCCAGCAGGGGCCCGGGGGAGACCCAGTACTTC
CASRGPGETQYF
>-|TRBJ2-2|TRBV11-3|-
TGTGCCAGCAGCTCAACGAGACTTAACACCGGGGAGCTGTTTTTT
CASSSTRLNTGELFF
>once|TRBJ2-2|TRBV9|TRBD1
TGTGCCAGCAGCGTAGGGGGACAGTCGAGCGGGGAGCTGTTTTTT
CASSVGGQSSGELFF
>-|TRBJ2-3|TRBV5-1|TRBD2
TGCGCCAGCAGGGGGGGGACCGAGGATACGCAGTATTTT
CASRGGTEDTQYF